Shown below are 18 T cell receptor beta chains from a single sample sequenced in a study of control samples from healthy donors and cancer patients (dated by TCRdb to the early 2020s). Libraries were built with the immunoSEQ multiplex PCR assay. Here the immuneACCESS table is served through TCRdb, limited to in-frame sequences with V and J called. Missing clones are a known gap in these copies; in checked studies unresolved V genes cover under half, and the rest lacks a known reason. The sample table shows approximately 120,000 clones, and about 89% are seen once. The top ten clonotypes cover roughly 18% of the sample. Sequenced: blood. These receptors were collected from a woman aged 50 to 65 in good health.

CDR3: CASSQDRILARFETQYF. Here the CDR3 DNA reads TGCGCCAGCAGCCAAGATAGGATTCTAGCGAGATTTGAGACCCAGTACTTC. V gene TRBV4-3 combines with J gene TRBJ2-5; possible D gene TRBD2, 6 bases. This CDR3 comprises 17 residues. V was pared by 0 bases and J by 5 bases, with 19 bases between. Germline V gene lookup returns CDR1 LGHNA and CDR2 YSLEER.

The DNA for the CDR3 is TGTGCCAGCAGTAGACTAGCGGGGGATACCGGGGAGCTGTTTTTT. It is translated as CASSRLAGDTGELFF. The rearrangement uses TRBV6-6 and TRBJ2-2, with 12 bases matching TRBD2. The CDR3 runs 15 residues. Germline CDR1 MNHNY, CDR2 SVGAGI (reference sequence). Trimming cost V 5 bases and J 5 bases; bases outside gene matches: 3.

The V and J genes are TRBV5-6 and TRBJ1-6; D unclear. This CDR3 comprises 14 residues. Trimming took 2 bases from V and 4 from J, leaving 7 bases between them. Germline V gene sequence: CDR1 SGHDT, CDR2 YYEEEE. The CDR3 loop is CASSFRSYNSPLHF. CDR3 in DNA: TGTGCCAGCAGCTTCAGAAGTTATAATTCACCCCTCCACTTT.

V and J are TRBV6-2 or TRBV6-3 and TRBJ1-5; D call uncertain. CDR1 is MNHEY and CDR2 is SVGEGT in the germline V gene. Trimming removed 5 bases from V and 6 bases from J, with 14 bases in between. The CDR3 is 14 amino acids. CDR3 sequence reads: CASSAAGESQPQHF. CDR3 nucleotide sequence: TGTGCCAGCAGTGCCGCCGGGGAGTCTCAGCCCCAGCATTTT.

This clone was detected once. The gene calls are TRBV12-5 and TRBJ2-7; D might be TRBD1 (5 bases). The CDR3 is made up of 12 amino acids. Germline CDR1 and CDR2: LGHNT and FRNRAP. CDR3 region: CASAVGLAGWCV. The CDR3 DNA is TGTGCTAGTGCTGTGGGATTGGCAGGGTGGTGCGTC.

The CDR3 region is CASLQGGSNQPQHF. The CDR3 bases are TGTGCCAGTTTACAAGGGGGGAGCAATCAGCCCCAGCATTTT. This chain links TRBV2 with TRBJ1-5, with a weak D call TRBD1 (6 bases). The CDR3 totals 14 residues. In germline, CDR1 is SNHLY, CDR2 FYNNEI. The ends were cut back, 9 bases at V and 1 base at J, with 13 bases in the middle.

The CDR3 here is CASSPRTGVDQPQHF. In DNA form, the CDR3 reads TGTGCCAGCTCACCACGGACAGGGGTCGACCAGCCCCAGCATTTT. This rearrangement joins TRBV18 to TRBJ1-5; 9 bases map to TRBD1. The CDR3 has 15 residues. Germline V gene lookup returns CDR1 KGHSH and CDR2 LQKENI. The junction had 5 bases not matched to a gene; V was cut back by 1 base and J by 7 bases.

The chain employs TRBV5-1 and TRBJ1-4; TRBD1 aligns across 7 bases. Germline-derived CDR1 and CDR2 are SGHRS and YFSETQ. The V segment lost 0 bases and the J segment 3 bases; nucleotides outside the gene matches: 5. This CDR3 spans 16 amino acids. The CDR3 bases are TGCGCCAGCAGCTTGGACAGGGGAGTGGCTAATGAAAAACTGTTTTTT. The encoded protein is CASSLDRGVANEKLFF.

The rearrangement joins TRBV5-6 to TRBJ2-3, with 9 nucleotides matching TRBD2. V lost 6 bases and J lost 3; bases outside the gene matches: 8. This CDR3 has 15 residues. CDR1 is SGHDT and CDR2 is YYEEEE in the germline V gene. CDR3 in DNA: TGTGCCAGCATCTGGAGCGGGGGGAGAACAGATACGCAGTATTTT. It specifies CASIWSGGRTDTQYF.

This chain links TRBV4-1 with TRBJ2-5; D remains ambiguous. Germline V CDR1 and CDR2: MGHRA, YSYEKL. Trimming cost V 1 base and J 0 bases, with 6 bases left between them. This CDR3 has 14 amino acids. The CDR3 DNA sequence: TGCGCCAGCAGCCAAGCCCCGTACCAAGAGACCCAGTACTTC. Residues: CASSQAPYQETQYF.

This clone showed up just once. The J gene is TRBJ2-1, the V gene TRBV4-3; D is tentatively TRBD1 or TRBD2 (5 bases each). Trimming cost V 6 bases and J 0 bases, with 15 bases left between them. This CDR3 spans 16 amino acids. Germline lookup yields CDR1 LGHNA and CDR2 YSLEER. The chain's CDR3 is CASSRGGPRSYNEQFF. The CDR3 DNA is TGCGCCAGCAGTCGGGGCGGACCTCGCTCCTACAATGAGCAGTTCTTC.

This clone was seen a few times. The V call is TRBV5-4, the J call TRBJ1-4, with TRBD1 matching 7 bases. V shed 4 bases and J 3 bases; nucleotides not matched to a gene: 6. Germline V lookup: CDR1 SGHNT, CDR2 YYREEE (reference sequence). The CDR3 spans 15 residues. CDR3: CASSPGQASNEKLFF. The DNA for the CDR3 is TGTGCCAGCAGCCCCGGACAGGCCTCTAATGAAAAACTGTTTTTT.

The chain combines TRBV5-6 with TRBJ2-3; D not resolved. The CDR3 consists of 16 residues. Trimming shortened V by 4 bases and J by 6 bases, and 21 bases separated the two germline ends. Per germline, CDR1 SGHDT and CDR2 YYEEEE. Here the CDR3 DNA reads TGTGCCAGCAGCCCACGATTGGGCGTGAGCGTGGATACGCAGTATTTT. This sequence encodes CASSPRLGVSVDTQYF.

J is TRBJ2-7 and V is TRBV30, with D unclear. Deletions cut 2 bases from V and 4 bases from J, with 6 bases between. Germline V lookup: CDR1 GTSNPN, CDR2 SVGIG (reference sequence). The CDR3 covers 11 residues. The CDR3 nucleotides read TGTGCCTGGAGTCCTGGTTACGAGCAGTACGTC. It encodes CAWSPGYEQYV.

This clone appeared once. V usage is TRBV6-2 or TRBV6-3 and J usage is TRBJ2-7, with 8 bases matching TRBD2. The CDR3 totals 14 residues. The V segment lost 5 bases and the J segment 5 bases; nucleotides outside the gene matches: 8. Per the germline V gene, CDR1 is MNHEY and CDR2 is SVGEGT. The CDR3 is CASSRSGGGNEQYV. The CDR3, as DNA: TGTGCCAGCAGTCGATCGGGGGGGGGCAACGAGCAGTACGTC.

The chain joins TRBV30 to TRBJ1-2, with D maybe TRBD1 (6 bases). The CDR3 spans 15 residues. Between the trimmed V and J ends, which lost 7 bases and 0 bases, there was a span of 18 bases. Germline V gives CDR1 GTSNPN, CDR2 SVGIG (reference sequence). CDR3 nucleotide sequence: TGTGCCTCCGCACAAATACAGGGCACTAACTATGGCTACACCTTC. Its translation is CASAQIQGTNYGYTF.

The chain employs TRBV5-1 and TRBJ2-5, with D maybe TRBD1 (5 bases). V lost 0 bases to trimming and J lost 4 bases, with 13 bases between them. The CDR3 is 15 residues long. The germline CDR1 and CDR2 sequences are SGHRS and YFSETQ. DNA for the CDR3: TGCGCCAGCAGCTTGGCCGGAAGGGGCGGAGAGACCCAGTACTTC. Its protein is CASSLAGRGGETQYF.

The genes are TRBV13 and TRBJ1-3; 8 nucleotides agree with TRBD1. V was pared by 1 base and J by 4 bases, with 9 bases of the junction left unmatched. The V gene's germline CDR1 is PRHDT and CDR2 FYEKMQ (reference sequence). This CDR3 is built from 17 residues. In nucleotides, the CDR3 is TGTGCCAGCAGCTTAGATCTTTCGGACAGGGCAGGAAACACCATATATTTT. This sequence encodes CASSLDLSDRAGNTIYF.